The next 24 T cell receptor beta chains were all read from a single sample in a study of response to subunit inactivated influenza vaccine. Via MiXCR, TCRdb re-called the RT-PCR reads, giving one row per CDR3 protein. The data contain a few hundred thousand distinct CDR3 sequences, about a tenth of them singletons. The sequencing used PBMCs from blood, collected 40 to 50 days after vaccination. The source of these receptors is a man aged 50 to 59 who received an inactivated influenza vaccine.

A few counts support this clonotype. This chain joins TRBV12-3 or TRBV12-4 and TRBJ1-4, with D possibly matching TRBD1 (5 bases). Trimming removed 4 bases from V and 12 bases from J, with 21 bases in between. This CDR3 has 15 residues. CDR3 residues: CASSWGGRSNVELFF. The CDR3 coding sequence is TGTGCCAGCAGTTGGGGGGGACGTTCTAATGTGGAACTGTTTTTT.

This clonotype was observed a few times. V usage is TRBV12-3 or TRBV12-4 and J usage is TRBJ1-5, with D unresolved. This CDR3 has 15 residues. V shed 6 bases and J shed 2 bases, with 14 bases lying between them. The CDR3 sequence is CASSRVGSRNQPQHF. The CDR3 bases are TGTGCCAGCAGCCGAGTAGGGAGCCGCAATCAGCCCCAGCATTTT.

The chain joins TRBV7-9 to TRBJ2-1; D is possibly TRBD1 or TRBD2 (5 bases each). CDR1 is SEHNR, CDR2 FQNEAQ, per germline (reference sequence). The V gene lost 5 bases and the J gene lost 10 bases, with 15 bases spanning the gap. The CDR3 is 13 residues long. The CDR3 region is CASSPGLSGEQFF. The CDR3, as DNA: TGTGCCAGCAGCCCAGGACTCTCAGGGGAGCAGTTCTTC. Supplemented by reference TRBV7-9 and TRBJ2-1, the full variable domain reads DTGVSQNPRHKITKRGQNVTFRCDPISEHNRLYWYRQTLGQGPEFLTYFQNEAQLEKSRLLSDRFSAERPKGSFSTLEIQRTEQGDSAMYLCASSPGLSGEQFFGPGTRLTVL.

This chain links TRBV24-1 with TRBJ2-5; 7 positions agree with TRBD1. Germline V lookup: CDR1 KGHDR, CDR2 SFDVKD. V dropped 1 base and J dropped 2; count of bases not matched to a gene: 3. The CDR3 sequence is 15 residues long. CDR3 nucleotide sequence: TGTGCCACCAGTGATTTCCGGGACAGACAAGAGACCCAGTACTTC. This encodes CATSDFRDRQETQYF.

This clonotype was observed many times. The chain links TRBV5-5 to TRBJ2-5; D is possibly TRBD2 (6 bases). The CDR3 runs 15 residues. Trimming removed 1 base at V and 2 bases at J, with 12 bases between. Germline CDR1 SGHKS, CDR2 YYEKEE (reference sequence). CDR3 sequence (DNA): TGTGCCAGCAGCTTGCCGGGAGCCGGGCAAGAGACCCAGTACTTC. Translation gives CASSLPGAGQETQYF.

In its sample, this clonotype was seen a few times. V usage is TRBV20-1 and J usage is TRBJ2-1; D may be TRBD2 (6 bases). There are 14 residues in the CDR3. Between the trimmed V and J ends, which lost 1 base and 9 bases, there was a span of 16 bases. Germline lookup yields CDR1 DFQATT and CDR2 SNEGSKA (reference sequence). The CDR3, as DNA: TGCAGTGCTAGAGGTGCGGGGCCAAGAGGTGAGCAGTTCTTC. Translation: CSARGAGPRGEQFF.

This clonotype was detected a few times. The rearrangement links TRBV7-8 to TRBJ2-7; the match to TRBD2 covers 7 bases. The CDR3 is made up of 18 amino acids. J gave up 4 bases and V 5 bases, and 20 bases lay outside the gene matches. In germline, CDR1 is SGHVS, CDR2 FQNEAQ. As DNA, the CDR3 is TGTGCCAGCAGCCCGAGAGGGGTTTCAAGCGGGGTTCTTTACGAGCAGTACTTC. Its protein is CASSPRGVSSGVLYEQYF.

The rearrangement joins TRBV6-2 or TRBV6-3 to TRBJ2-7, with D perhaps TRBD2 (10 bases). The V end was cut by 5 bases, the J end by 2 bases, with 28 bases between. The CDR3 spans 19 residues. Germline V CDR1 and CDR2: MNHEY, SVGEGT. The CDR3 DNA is TGTGCCAGCAGTCCGCCGGGACAGGGCCTAGCGGGGGCCCCCTACGAGCAGTACTTC. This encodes CASSPPGQGLAGAPYEQYF.

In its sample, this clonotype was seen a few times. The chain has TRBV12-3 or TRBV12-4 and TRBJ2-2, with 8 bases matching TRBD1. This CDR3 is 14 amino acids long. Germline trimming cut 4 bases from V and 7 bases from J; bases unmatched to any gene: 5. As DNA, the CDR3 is TGTGCCAGCAGTTCCAGGGGGCTAAGCGGGGAGCTGTTTTTT. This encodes CASSSRGLSGELFF.

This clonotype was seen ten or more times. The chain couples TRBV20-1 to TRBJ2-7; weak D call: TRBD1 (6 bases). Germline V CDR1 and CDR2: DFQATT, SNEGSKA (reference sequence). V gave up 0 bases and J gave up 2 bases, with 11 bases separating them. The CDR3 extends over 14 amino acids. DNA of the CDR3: TGCAGTGCTAGAGACCCGGACAGACCCTACGAGCAGTACTTC. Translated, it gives CSARDPDRPYEQYF.

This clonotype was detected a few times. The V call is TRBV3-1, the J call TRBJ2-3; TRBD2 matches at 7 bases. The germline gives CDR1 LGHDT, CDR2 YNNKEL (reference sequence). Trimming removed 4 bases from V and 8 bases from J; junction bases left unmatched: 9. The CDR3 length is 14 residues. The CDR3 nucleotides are TGTGCCAGCAGCCGCACAGCCCCGGGGGGTACGCAGTATTTT. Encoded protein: CASSRTAPGGTQYF.

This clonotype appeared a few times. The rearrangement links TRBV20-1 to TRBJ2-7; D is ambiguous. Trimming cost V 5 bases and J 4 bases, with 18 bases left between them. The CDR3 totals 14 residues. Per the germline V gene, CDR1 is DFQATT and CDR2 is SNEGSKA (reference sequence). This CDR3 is CSAPFSYVGYEQYF. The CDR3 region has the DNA TGCAGTGCTCCTTTCAGTTACGTAGGGTACGAGCAGTACTTC.

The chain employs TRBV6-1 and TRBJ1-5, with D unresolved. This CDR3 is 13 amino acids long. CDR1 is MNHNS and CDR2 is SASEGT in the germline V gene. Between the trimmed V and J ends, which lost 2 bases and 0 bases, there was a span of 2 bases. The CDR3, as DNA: TGTGCCAGCAGTGAATATAGCAATCAGCCCCAGCATTTT. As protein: CASSEYSNQPQHF.

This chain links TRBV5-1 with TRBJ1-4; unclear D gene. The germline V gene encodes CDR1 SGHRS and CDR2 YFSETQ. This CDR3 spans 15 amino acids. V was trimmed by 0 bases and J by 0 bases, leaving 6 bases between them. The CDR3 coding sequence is TGCGCCAGCAGCTTGGACACGGCAACTAATGAAAAACTGTTTTTT. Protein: CASSLDTATNEKLFF.

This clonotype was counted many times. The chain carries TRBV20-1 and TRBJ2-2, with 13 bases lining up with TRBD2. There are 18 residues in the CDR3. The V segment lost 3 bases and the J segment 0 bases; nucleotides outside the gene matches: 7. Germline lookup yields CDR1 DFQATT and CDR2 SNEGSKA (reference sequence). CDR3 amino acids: CSARRTSGRTANTGELFF. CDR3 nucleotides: TGCAGTGCTAGGAGGACTAGCGGGAGAACGGCGAACACCGGGGAGCTGTTTTTT.

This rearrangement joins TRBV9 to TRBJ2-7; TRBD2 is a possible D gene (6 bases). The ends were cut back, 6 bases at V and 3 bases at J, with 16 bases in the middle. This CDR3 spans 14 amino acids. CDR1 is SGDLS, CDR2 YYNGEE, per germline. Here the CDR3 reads CASNEFGGVYEQYF. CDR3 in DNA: TGTGCCAGCAACGAATTTGGCGGGGTCTACGAGCAGTACTTC.

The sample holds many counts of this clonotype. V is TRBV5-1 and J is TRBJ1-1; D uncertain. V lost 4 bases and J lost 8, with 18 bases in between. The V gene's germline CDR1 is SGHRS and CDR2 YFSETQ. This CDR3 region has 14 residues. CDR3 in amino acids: CASSPLGESTEAFF. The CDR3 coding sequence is TGCGCCAGCAGCCCCCTGGGCGAGAGTACAGAAGCTTTCTTT.

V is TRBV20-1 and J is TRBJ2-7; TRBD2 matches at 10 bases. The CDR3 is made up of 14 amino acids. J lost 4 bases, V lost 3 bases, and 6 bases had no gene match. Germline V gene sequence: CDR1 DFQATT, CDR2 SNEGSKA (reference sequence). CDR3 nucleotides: TGCAGTGCTAGTAGCGCTAGCGGGAGTTACGAGCAGTACTTC. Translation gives CSASSASGSYEQYF.

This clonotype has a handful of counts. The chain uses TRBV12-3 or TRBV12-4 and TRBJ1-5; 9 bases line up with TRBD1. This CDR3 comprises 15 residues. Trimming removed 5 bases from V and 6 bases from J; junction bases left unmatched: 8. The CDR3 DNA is TGTGCCAGCAGTCGACAGGGGGTTATACGTCAGCCCCAGCATTTT. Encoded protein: CASSRQGVIRQPQHF.

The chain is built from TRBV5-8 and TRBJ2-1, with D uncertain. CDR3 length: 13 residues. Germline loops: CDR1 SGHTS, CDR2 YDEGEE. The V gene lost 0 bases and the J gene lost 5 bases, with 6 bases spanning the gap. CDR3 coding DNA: TGTGCCAGCAGCTTGGTACCAGACAATGAGCAGTTCTTC. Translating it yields CASSLVPDNEQFF.

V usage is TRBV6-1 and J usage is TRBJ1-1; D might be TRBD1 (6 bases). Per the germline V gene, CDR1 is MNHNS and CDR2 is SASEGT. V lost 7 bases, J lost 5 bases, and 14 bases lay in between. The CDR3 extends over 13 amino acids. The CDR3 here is CASNPQGLTEAFF. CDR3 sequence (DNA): TGTGCCAGCAATCCCCAGGGGTTAACTGAAGCTTTCTTT.

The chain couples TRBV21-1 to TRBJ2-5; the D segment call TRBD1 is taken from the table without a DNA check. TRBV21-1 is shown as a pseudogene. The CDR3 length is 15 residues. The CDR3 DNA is TGTGCCAGCAGTGATTTACAGGGAACTCAAGAGACCCAGTACTTC. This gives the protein CASSDLQGTQETQYF.

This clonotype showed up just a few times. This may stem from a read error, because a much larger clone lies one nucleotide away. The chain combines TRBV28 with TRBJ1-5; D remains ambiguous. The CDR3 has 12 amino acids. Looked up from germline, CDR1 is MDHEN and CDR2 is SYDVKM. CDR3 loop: CASSQVNQLQHF. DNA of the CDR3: TGTGCCAGCAGTCAGGTTAATCAGCTCCAGCATTTT.

CDR3 coding DNA: TGTGCCAGCAGCTTACGGGAGGACTATGGCTACACCTTC. Translation gives CASSLREDYGYTF. The chain uses TRBV7-9 and TRBJ1-2; D call uncertain. V shed 2 bases and J shed 3 bases, with 7 bases lying between them. CDR3 length: 13 residues. The V gene's germline CDR1 is SEHNR and CDR2 FQNEAQ (reference sequence).